Listed below are T cell receptor beta chains from one sample, sequenced in a study of T cells in Graves' hyperthyroidism and ophthalmopathy. TCRdb used MiXCR to reprocess the multiplex PCR reads, holding one entry per CDR3 protein. The sample yields roughly 720,000 distinct CDR3 sequences, roughly 17% seen once. Sequenced input: blood. The receptors here all came from a man between 45 and 60 years old with Graves' hyperthyroidism. Both conserved end residues are part of each CDR3. D genes are given only for firm matches. Only part of the rows carry a size: once, few, many, or a class if the clone is expanded.

size: NA
V: TRBV4-3
D: NA
J: TRBJ1-4
CDR3: CASSQDVWAGHREKLLF
DNA: TGCGCCAGCAGCCAAGATGTTTGGGCAGGGCATAGGGAAAAACTGCTTTTT

size: NA
V: TRBV27
D: TRBD2
J: TRBJ2-3
CDR3: CASSSPRLAGGTDTQYF
DNA: TGTGCCAGCAGTTCTCCCAGACTAGCGGGAGGCACAGATACGCAGTATTTT

size: many
V: TRBV7-8
D: TRBD2
J: TRBJ2-3
CDR3: CASSYRTSGTDTQYF
DNA: TGTGCCAGCAGCTACCGGACTAGCGGCACAGATACGCAGTATTTT

size: many
V: TRBV29-1
D: TRBD2
J: TRBJ2-7
CDR3: CSGTSGRNSYEQYF
DNA: TGCAGCGGTACTAGCGGGAGGAACTCCTACGAGCAGTACTTC

size: NA
V: TRBV18
D: TRBD1
J: TRBJ2-1
CDR3: CASSPLTGNNEQFF
DNA: TGTGCCAGCTCACCACTGACAGGGAACAATGAGCAGTTCTTC

size: NA
V: TRBV19
D: NA
J: TRBJ1-1
CDR3: CASSWGLMNTEAFF
DNA: TGTGCCAGTAGTTGGGGACTGATGAACACTGAAGCTTTCTTT

size: NA
V: TRBV3-1
D: NA
J: TRBJ2-2
CDR3: CASSQEYTGELFF
DNA: TGTGCCAGCAGCCAAGAATACACCGGGGAGCTGTTTTTT

size: many
V: TRBV29-1
D: TRBD2
J: TRBJ2-1
CDR3: CSVVYGSGRAGEQFF
DNA: TGCAGCGTTGTATACGGTAGCGGGAGGGCCGGTGAGCAGTTCTTC

size: many
V: TRBV18
D: NA
J: TRBJ1-1
CDR3: CASSFKMNTEAFF
DNA: TGTGCCAGCTCGTTTAAGATGAACACTGAAGCTTTCTTT

size: many
V: TRBV6-1
D: NA
J: TRBJ2-7
CDR3: CASSAHQDRAYEQYF
DNA: TGTGCCAGCAGTGCTCACCAGGACAGAGCCTACGAGCAGTACTTC

size: NA
V: TRBV29-1
D: TRBD2
J: TRBJ2-1
CDR3: CSASRTSGRANEQFF
DNA: TGCAGCGCCTCAAGAACTAGCGGGAGGGCCAATGAGCAGTTCTTC

size: few
V: TRBV12-3/TRBV12-4
D: NA
J: TRBJ1-2
CDR3: CASISGGNYGYTF
DNA: TGTGCCAGCATCTCGGGGGGGAACTATGGCTACACCTTC

size: NA
V: TRBV30
D: NA
J: TRBJ2-1
CDR3: CAWSSQQGNEQFF
DNA: TGTGCCTGGAGTAGTCAGCAGGGAAATGAGCAGTTCTTC

size: NA
V: TRBV11-1
D: NA
J: TRBJ2-4
CDR3: CASSLQRLAKNIQYF
DNA: TGTGCCAGCAGCCTCCAGCGCCTAGCCAAAAACATTCAGTACTTC

size: many
V: TRBV28
D: NA
J: TRBJ1-1
CDR3: CASNGGTNTEAFF
DNA: TGTGCCAGCAACGGGGGTACGAACACTGAAGCTTTCTTT

size: many
V: TRBV28
D: TRBD1
J: TRBJ1-1
CDR3: CASSPSTGPARDTEAFF
DNA: TGTGCCAGCAGTCCCTCGACAGGGCCGGCTAGAGACACTGAAGCTTTCTTT

size: few
V: TRBV28
D: TRBD1
J: TRBJ1-4
CDR3: CASSLPGQSNEKLFF
DNA: TGTGCCAGCAGTTTGCCGGGACAGAGTAATGAAAAACTGTTTTTT

size: NA
V: TRBV28
D: TRBD1
J: TRBJ2-1
CDR3: CASSLVGDRGYNEQFF
DNA: TGTGCCAGCAGTTTAGTTGGGGACAGGGGCTACAATGAGCAGTTCTTC

size: NA
V: TRBV3-1
D: NA
J: TRBJ1-4
CDR3: CASSQGQFNEKLVF
DNA: TGTGCCAGCAGCCAAGGGCAGTTTAATGAAAAACTGGTTTTT

size: many
V: TRBV2
D: NA
J: TRBJ1-5
CDR3: CASSQGRVGQPQHF
DNA: TGTGCCAGCAGTCAGGGAAGGGTTGGACAGCCCCAGCATTTT

size: NA
V: TRBV25-1
D: NA
J: TRBJ1-4
CDR3: CASRFGQNEKLFF
DNA: TGTGCCAGCAGGTTTGGACAAAATGAAAAACTGTTTTTT

size: few
V: TRBV4-2
D: TRBD2
J: TRBJ2-5
CDR3: CASSPRDGRGVLGETQYF
DNA: TGTGCCAGCAGCCCCCGGGACGGGAGGGGGGTATTAGGAGAGACCCAGTACTTC

size: many
V: TRBV7-2
D: TRBD1
J: TRBJ1-6
CDR3: CASSTEGGGNNSPLHF
DNA: TGTGCCAGCAGCACCGAAGGGGGCGGCAATAATTCACCCCTCCACTTT

size: many
V: TRBV12-3/TRBV12-4
D: NA
J: TRBJ2-1
CDR3: CASSPGASEYNEQFF
DNA: TGTGCCAGCAGCCCCGGGGCTAGCGAATACAATGAGCAGTTCTTC

size: many
V: TRBV19
D: TRBD2
J: TRBJ2-1
CDR3: CASRRLAGVDEQFF
DNA: TGTGCCAGTAGGCGACTAGCGGGAGTTGATGAGCAGTTCTTC

size: many
V: TRBV6-1
D: TRBD2
J: TRBJ2-7
CDR3: CASSYSGTSGTSEQYF
DNA: TGTGCCAGCAGCTACTCCGGGACTAGCGGAACTTCCGAGCAGTACTTC